The present TCR beta chain was sequenced within a study of blood T cell repertoires in COVID-19 (dated by TCRdb to about 2020). Some background on the complete study: Samples from collaborators originated in the United States, Italy and Spain and spanned both the acute and convalescent phases of COVID-19. The prospective study material was composed of cDNA or gDNA derived from T cells, B-cell-depleted T cells, or PBMCs. The dataset comprised deeply sampled blood TCRbeta repertoires from subjects exposed to, actively infected with, or recovered from COVID-19. The repertoires were released in a freely available public database intended as a resource for research on the immune response to SARS-CoV-2. The samples were drawn from two sources: the first 160 participants of the ongoing ImmuneRACE study, and 1,200 or so subjects contributed by 6 global collaborators. Sample metadata almost always included a de-identified subject ID, COVID-19 status, age in years and sex. Where HLA class I and class II types were available, the types were taken from metadata supplied by the sample provider, not from assay-based typing. General findings and caveats noted by the study authors: The quantity of clinical and demographic metadata differed by source and by participant and was supplied without curation.

Collaborating institutions collected whole blood in K2EDTA tubes following their own protocols. For TCRbeta analysis, collaborator samples were shipped as frozen whole blood, as isolated PBMCs, or as DNA extracted from either sample type. A word on this clone: Its target antigen remains unknown. No much larger clone exists at a distance of one base, and base qualities are not known.

TCRbeta CDR3 regions were amplified from genomic DNA by means of the immunoSEQ Assay, a bias-controlled multiplex PCR. Per the authors' processing: The number of nucleated cells in each sample was estimated from the amplification of reference gene primers within the assay. To quantify the absolute abundance of each unique TCRbeta CDR3 rearrangement, sequence reads were collapsed and filtered. For each sample, productive Simpson clonality was calculated as the square root of Simpson's diversity index over productive rearrangements. As stored in TCRdb, this immuneACCESS dataset retains in-frame rearrangements with V and J assigned. A fraction of the clones does not appear; measured against another copy, unresolved V genes explain less than half of the discrepancy, and the remainder lacks a known reason. V, J and clone size derive from that table, while D and trimming were established from the DNA sequence. This sample holds about 190,000 clones; around 85% were observed only once. The biggest ten clones account for 1.1% of the sample.

Cut back by 5 bases and 0 bases, the V and J ends lie 17 bases apart. Taken from the germline V gene, the CDR1 and CDR2 loops are SGHTA and FQGNSA. Its CDR3 holds 18 amino acids, cysteine through phenylalanine. The entry retains the CDR3 DNA only, 54 bases that are in frame from base 1. The chain employs TRBV7-2 and TRBJ2-6; the D gene is perhaps TRBD1, on 5 matching bases. Sample: peripheral blood. The TCR originated in a man aged 25-45 years with acute or convalescent COVID-19. The DNA sequence is TGTGCCAGCAGCCGGCATAGGGGCGGTCTCTCTGGGGCCAACGTCCTGACTTTC. It translates as CASSRHRGGLSGANVLTF. With the rest looked up from the reference TRBV7-2 and TRBJ2-6 genes rather than sequenced, the full variable domain is GAGVSQSPSNKVTEKGKDVELRCDPISGHTALYWYRQSLGQGLEFLIYFQGNSAPDKSGLPSDRFSAERTGGSVSTLTIQRTQQEDSAVYLCASSRHRGGLSGANVLTFGAGSRLTVL.